The 31 T cell receptor beta chains below come from one sample, sequenced in a study of OX40 agonist ivuxolimab in advanced cancers. The table came from immunoSEQ multiplex PCR; TCRdb's copy has only in-frame clones and leaves some out. The sample lists roughly 93,000 clones, under 90% occurring once. The sample was CD4+ or CD8+ T cells sorted from blood, taken in a trial of the OX40 agonist ivuxolimab. These receptors came from an adult with an advanced solid tumor such as melanoma, head and neck, liver or kidney cancer.

This rearrangement joins TRBV9 to TRBJ1-2; the D gene is possibly TRBD1 (6 bases). Germline V gene lookup returns CDR1 SGDLS and CDR2 YYNGEE. This CDR3 has 15 amino acids. The V end lost 3 bases, the J end lost 2 bases, and 14 bases lay between the germline ends. The CDR3 spells CASSARGQPNYGYTF. In DNA, the CDR3 is TGTGCCAGCAGCGCCCGAGGACAGCCGAACTATGGCTACACCTTC.

This rearrangement joins TRBV5-1 to TRBJ2-2; D gene unclear. This CDR3 spans 14 amino acids. Germline CDR1 reads SGHRS; CDR2 reads YFSETQ. V lost 0 bases and J 6 bases, leaving 9 bases between the germline ends. As DNA, the CDR3 is TGCGCCAGCAGCTTGGCCACAGTTTCCGGGGAGCTGTTTTTT. This sequence encodes CASSLATVSGELFF. The variable domain in full, completed from reference TRBV5-1 and TRBJ2-2, reads KAGVTQTPRYLIKTRGQQVTLSCSPISGHRSVSWYQQTPGQGLQFLFEYFSETQRNKGNFPGRFSGRQFSNSRSEMNVSTLELGDSALYLCASSLATVSGELFFGEGSRLTVL.

V gene TRBV11-2 combines with J gene TRBJ2-5; the D gene could be TRBD1 or TRBD2 (7 bases each). Germline CDR1 and CDR2: SGHAT and FQNNGV. This CDR3 spans 14 amino acids. Between the trimmed V and J ends, which lost 1 base and 4 bases, there was a span of 10 bases. In DNA, the CDR3 is TGTGCCAGCAGCTTAGGCAGGGGGGGAGAGACCCAGTACTTC. It translates to CASSLGRGGETQYF. The full variable domain, in which reference TRBV11-2 and TRBJ2-5 provide the parts outside the CDR3, is EAGVAQSPRYKIIEKRQSVAFWCNPISGHATLYWYQQILGQGPKLLIQFQNNGVVDDSQLPKDRFSAERLKGVDSTLKIQPAKLEDSAVYLCASSLGRGGETQYFGPGTRLLVL.

This clone was counted many times. The gene calls are TRBV5-3 and TRBJ1-2; no clear D. TRBV5-3 is marked as an open reading frame, function uncertain. V lost 1 base, J lost 0 bases, and 7 bases lay in between. The CDR3 spans 14 residues. This CDR3 reads CARSLLISNYGYTF. The CDR3 nucleotides are TGTGCCAGAAGCTTGTTAATATCTAACTATGGCTACACCTTC.

The gene calls are TRBV30 and TRBJ1-2; 8 nucleotides agree with TRBD1. CDR1 is GTSNPN and CDR2 is SVGIG in the germline V gene (reference sequence). J was trimmed by 2 bases and V by 5 bases; bases with no gene match: 10. The CDR3 loop spans 15 amino acids. The CDR3 reads CAWGDPGTGNYGYTF. As DNA, the CDR3 is TGTGCCTGGGGGGACCCGGGGACAGGAAACTATGGCTACACCTTC.

This clone has only a few counts. The chain uses TRBV7-8 and TRBJ1-2; TRBD1 is a possible D gene (6 bases). Germline CDR1 and CDR2: SGHVS and FQNEAQ. The CDR3 is made up of 13 amino acids. V lost 8 bases, J lost 2 bases, and 12 bases lay in between. CDR3 protein: CASGRDRNYGYTF. The DNA of the CDR3 is TGTGCCAGCGGCCGCGACAGGAACTATGGCTACACCTTC.

CDR3 sequence: CASSGVPGQSYEQYF. The CDR3 nucleotides read TGTGCCAGCTCAGGAGTACCGGGACAGTCCTACGAGCAGTACTTC. V and J are TRBV18 and TRBJ2-7; 7 nucleotides match TRBD1. Germline CDR1 and CDR2: KGHSH and LQKENI. Trimming removed 5 bases from V and 1 base from J; junction bases left unmatched: 8. This CDR3 spans 15 amino acids.

The chain is built from TRBV7-9 and TRBJ1-4; unclear D gene. The CDR3 is 12 residues long. Germline V gives CDR1 SEHNR, CDR2 FQNEAQ (reference sequence). Trimming pared 7 bases from V and 8 bases from J, leaving 11 bases between. CDR3 loop: CASTRLGEKLFF. In DNA form, the CDR3 reads TGTGCCAGCACCCGCCTGGGGGAAAAACTGTTTTTT.

The chain couples TRBV19 to TRBJ1-2; D may be TRBD1 (5 bases). V shed 0 bases and J shed 4 bases, with 12 bases lying between them. CDR1 and CDR2 from the germline V gene are LNHDA and SQIVND (reference sequence). The CDR3 sequence is 15 residues long. The CDR3 here is CASSIDRGSGYGYTF. The CDR3 nucleotides read TGTGCCAGTAGTATAGATAGGGGATCGGGCTATGGCTACACCTTC.

The CDR3 region has the DNA TGTGCCAGCAGCCCGACAGGAGTCTACGAGCAGTACTTC. It encodes CASSPTGVYEQYF. The V call is TRBV7-6, the J call TRBJ2-7; TRBD1 is a possible D gene (6 bases). The V and J ends lost 5 bases and 3 bases respectively, with 11 bases between them. CDR1 and CDR2 from the germline V gene are SGHVS and FNYEAQ. This CDR3 has 13 residues.

This clone was counted once. The rearrangement joins TRBV5-1 to TRBJ1-6; D not resolved. Per germline, CDR1 SGHRS and CDR2 YFSETQ. Trimming removed 7 bases from V and 7 bases from J, with 18 bases in between. This CDR3 region has 15 residues. CDR3 protein: CASSLDPILNSPLHF. The CDR3 nucleotides are TGCGCCAGCTCTCTCGATCCGATCCTCAATTCACCCCTCCACTTT.

The V and J genes are TRBV14 and TRBJ2-1; D remains ambiguous. CDR1 is SGHDN and CDR2 is FVKESK in the germline V gene. CDR3 length equals 11 residues. V dropped 5 bases and J dropped 3 bases, with 2 bases sitting between them. The CDR3 sequence is CASSFYNEQFF. CDR3 nucleotides: TGTGCCAGCAGCTTCTACAATGAGCAGTTCTTC.

This clone has just one count. This chain links TRBV5-6 with TRBJ2-1; 9 bases line up with TRBD1. The V gene's germline CDR1 is SGHDT and CDR2 YYEEEE. After removal of 4 bases from V and 3 bases from J, the junction contained 5 bases not matched to a gene. This CDR3 has 15 amino acids. The CDR3 DNA is TGTGCCAGCAGCGTGACGGGACAGGGCTACAATGAGCAGTTCTTC. Translation gives CASSVTGQGYNEQFF.

The chain carries TRBV6-1 and TRBJ1-1, with D uncertain. The CDR3 totals 15 residues. V was trimmed by 5 bases and J by 4 bases, leaving 17 bases between them. Germline CDR1 MNHNS, CDR2 SASEGT. Here the CDR3 reads CASSTVPPGVTEAFF. DNA of the CDR3: TGTGCCAGCAGTACTGTCCCTCCCGGGGTCACTGAAGCTTTCTTT.

The V and J genes are TRBV29-1 and TRBJ1-1, with a tentative D call TRBD1 (6 bases). V was cut by 6 bases and J by 0 bases, with 8 bases left in between. Germline assignment: CDR1 SQVTM and CDR2 ANQGSEA. The CDR3 loop spans 12 amino acids. The CDR3 is CSVRTVNTEAFF. In DNA form, the CDR3 reads TGCAGCGTACGGACAGTGAACACTGAAGCTTTCTTT.

This clone was seen more than once but under ten times. V and J are TRBV12-5 and TRBJ1-3; no reliable D call. CDR1 and CDR2 from the germline V gene are LGHNT and FRNRAP. The CDR3 is 15 residues long. V shed 5 bases and J shed 0 bases, with 11 bases lying between them. CDR3 loop: CASGQGRLSGNTIYF. The CDR3, as DNA: TGTGCTAGTGGTCAAGGACGCCTCTCTGGAAACACCATATATTTT.

This clone has more than one count but fewer than ten. The V and J genes are TRBV30 and TRBJ1-6; D gene ambiguous. The CDR3 has 14 amino acids. The V end was cut by 0 bases, the J end by 5 bases, with 8 bases between. Germline V gene sequence: CDR1 GTSNPN, CDR2 SVGIG (reference sequence). CDR3: CAWSVDSNNSPLHF. The CDR3 DNA reads as TGTGCCTGGAGTGTGGATAGCAATAATTCACCCCTCCACTTT.

The chain carries TRBV7-9 and TRBJ1-1; no definite D call. V shed 1 base and J shed 0 bases, with 6 bases lying between them. Germline CDR1 reads SEHNR; CDR2 reads FQNEAQ (reference sequence). The length of the CDR3 is 14 residues. Here the CDR3 reads CASSLGAVNTEAFF. CDR3 in DNA: TGTGCCAGCAGCTTAGGGGCGGTGAACACTGAAGCTTTCTTT.

This clone was recorded once. V usage is TRBV7-2 and J usage is TRBJ2-1, with D unclear. This CDR3 is built from 14 residues. From germline, CDR1 is SGHTA and CDR2 FQGNSA. V gave up 2 bases and J gave up 3 bases, with 8 bases separating them. CDR3 region: CASSLNRVYNEQFF. In nucleotides, the CDR3 is TGTGCCAGCAGCTTAAATAGGGTCTACAATGAGCAGTTCTTC.

The chain joins TRBV12-5 to TRBJ1-1; weak D call: TRBD1 (5 bases). V lost 0 bases and J 0 bases, leaving 17 bases between the germline ends. The CDR3 has 18 amino acids. CDR1 and CDR2 from the germline V gene are LGHNT and FRNRAP. The CDR3 DNA follows: TGTGCTAGTGGTTTGGTGCGGGACGGACAACTCATGAACACTGAAGCTTTCTTT. Translated: CASGLVRDGQLMNTEAFF.

Worth noting for this clone: A single base separates this from a much larger clone, so it may be a read error. In the same sample, other DNA sequences code for this CDR3. The rearrangement links TRBV7-2 to TRBJ2-6; 9 positions agree with TRBD2. V shed 5 bases and J 3 bases; nucleotides not matched to a gene: 14. The CDR3 is 19 residues long. The germline gives CDR1 SGHTA, CDR2 FQGNSA. CDR3 in DNA: TGTGCCAGCAGCATCTTCCCGCGGCGGGGGGGCGGTGGGGCCAACGTCCTGACTTTC. Translated, it gives CASSIFPRRGGGGANVLTF.

This clone was observed once. The CDR3 region is CASSLLKPGQGANQPQHF. The CDR3, as DNA: TGTGCCAGCAGTCTTTTAAAGCCGGGACAGGGGGCGAATCAGCCCCAGCATTTT. The J gene is TRBJ1-5, the V gene TRBV27; 12 nucleotides agree with TRBD1. Trimming at V came to 5 bases and at J to 4 bases, leaving 12 bases not matched to a gene. The CDR3 sequence is 18 residues long. Germline assignment: CDR1 MNHEY and CDR2 SMNVEV (reference sequence).

Concerning this clone itself: The junction differs from germline at one of its ends, possibly a read error. The rearrangement uses TRBV7-2 and TRBJ2-7; D could derive from TRBD1 or TRBD2 (5 bases each). From germline, CDR1 is SGHTA and CDR2 FQGNSA. The CDR3 loop spans 12 amino acids. CDR3 coding DNA: TGTGCCAGCAGCTTACCCCCTGGCAGGGAGTCCTTC. Encoded protein: CASSLPPGRESF.

The CDR3, as DNA: TGCGCCAGCAGCTTGACGGCAGGGGAATTCACAGATACGCAGTATTTT. This translates into CASSLTAGEFTDTQYF. The V call is TRBV5-1, the J call TRBJ2-3; tentative D call: TRBD1 (6 bases). CDR1 and CDR2 (germline): SGHRS, YFSETQ. The CDR3 sequence is 16 residues long. The V end was cut by 1 base, the J end by 2 bases, with 14 bases between.

This clone was picked up a small number of times. V gene TRBV2 combines with J gene TRBJ2-7, with 8 nucleotides matching TRBD2. Germline V gives CDR1 SNHLY, CDR2 FYNNEI. The CDR3 runs 14 residues. Germline trimming cut 7 bases from V and 4 bases from J; bases unmatched to any gene: 9. The DNA for the CDR3 is TGTGCCAGCACACCAGGACTAGCTAGGTACGAGCAGTACTTC. Protein: CASTPGLARYEQYF.

The chain recombines TRBV7-2 with TRBJ2-7; D gene ambiguous. CDR1 SGHTA and CDR2 FQGNSA come from the germline V gene. Trimming stripped 2 bases from V and 7 bases from J, with 9 bases between. There are 12 residues in the CDR3. CDR3 in amino acids: CASSLSPVEQYF. Here the CDR3 DNA reads TGTGCCAGCAGCTTATCCCCCGTGGAGCAGTACTTC.

V gene TRBV11-2 combines with J gene TRBJ1-3; possibly TRBD1 for D (5 bases). Germline assignment: CDR1 SGHAT and CDR2 FQNNGV. The CDR3 is made up of 12 amino acids. Trimming left V 9 bases short and J 3 bases short, with 9 bases between. Written as DNA, the CDR3 is TGTGCCAGTAACAGGCGTGGAAACACCATATATTTT. Its translation: CASNRRGNTIYF. The whole variable domain, filled in from reference TRBV11-2 and TRBJ1-3, reads EAGVAQSPRYKIIEKRQSVAFWCNPISGHATLYWYQQILGQGPKLLIQFQNNGVVDDSQLPKDRFSAERLKGVDSTLKIQPAKLEDSAVYLCASNRRGNTIYFGEGSWLTVV.

This clone was recorded only once. The chain joins TRBV11-2 to TRBJ1-1; 10 nucleotides match TRBD1. This CDR3 spans 14 amino acids. Germline V gene data show CDR1 as SGHAT and CDR2 as FQNNGV. With 5 bases clipped from V and 6 bases from J, the junction kept 6 bases outside the gene matches. The CDR3 reads CASSTWDRGPEAFF. The CDR3 DNA reads as TGTGCCAGCAGCACCTGGGACAGGGGACCTGAAGCTTTCTTT.

DNA for the CDR3: TGTGCCAGCAGCTTAGACAGCCCCGGGGAGCAGTTCTTC. This translates into CASSLDSPGEQFF. This chain uses TRBV7-7 with TRBJ2-7; unclear D gene. Judging by the DNA end, TRBJ2-1 fits better; the J call may be wrong. Germline V gene lookup returns CDR1 SSHAT and CDR2 FNYEAQ (reference sequence). The CDR3 is 13 residues long.

The rearrangement links TRBV10-3 to TRBJ2-3; TRBD2 matches 7 bases. The V segment lost 4 bases and the J segment 3 bases; nucleotides outside the gene matches: 10. This CDR3 has 16 residues. Germline V gene sequence: CDR1 ENHRY, CDR2 SYGVKD. CDR3 coding DNA: TGTGCCATCAGTGGGGCTAGCGGAAGAGGTACAGATACGCAGTATTTT. This codes for CAISGASGRGTDTQYF.

The J gene is TRBJ1-1, the V gene TRBV19; no firm D call. The CDR3 extends over 11 amino acids. V was clipped by 5 bases and J by 7 bases, with 8 bases between them. Germline CDR1 is LNHDA and CDR2 is SQIVND (reference sequence). CDR3 nucleotide sequence: TGTGCCAGTAGTCTTGGATTTGAAGCTTTCTTT. It encodes CASSLGFEAFF.